Reported below is one TCR beta chain. The target antigen is unknown. Incorporation of UMIs carrying a 6-nucleotide sample barcode was performed by template switching. With roughly 17 and 9 cycles respectively, two nested PCRs were carried out on TCRalpha and TCRbeta cDNA. With the 5' RACE reads reprocessed, TCRdb shows one record per CDR3 protein and no DNA. This sample's table has around 190,000 distinct CDR3 sequences. This sample was taken from a study of monozygotic twins with inflammatory bowel disease. Notes on the study in general: The authors found no support for a single strong IBD-associated signal or clonotype.

CDR1 and CDR2 (germline): MNHNS, SASEGT. The CDR3 spans 12 residues. This clonotype was obtained from a human donor with ulcerative colitis or Crohn's disease, or a healthy co-twin of an affected twin (not recorded which). Input material: blood. The chain is built from TRBV6-1 and TRBJ2-7; TCRdb reports TRBD2, a call that lacks DNA to check it against. This CDR3 reads CASSEQGLEQYF.